This TCR beta chain originates from a study of beta chain features in type 1 diabetes. Germline CDR1 MNHEY, CDR2 SVGAGI. The CDR3 runs to 15 residues. V was pared by 0 bases and J by 6 bases, with 5 bases of the junction left unmatched. Of the isolated RNA, all was reverse transcribed, and so the sequenced material was expressed TCRB transcripts. Method: immunoSEQ multiplex PCR; TCRdb's copy keeps in-frame clones and lacks some. The profile covers 150,000 to 200,000 clones, with more than 10% appearing a single time and about 0.66% taken by the ten largest. Sequencing was done on a sample of central memory CD4+ T cells from blood. The sequence was obtained from a woman aged 18-35 years in good health. The gene calls are TRBV6-5 and TRBJ2-1, with 7 nucleotides matching TRBD2. The CDR3 spells CASSYSGGSRNEQFF. For the CDR3, the DNA is TGTGCCAGCAGTTACTCTGGCGGGAGCCGCAATGAGCAGTTCTTC.